Each of the 7 T cell receptor beta chains below was sequenced from the same sample in a study of cytomegalovirus exposure and HLA in healthy donors. Measured with immunoSEQ multiplex PCR; TCRdb has only the in-frame clones, and not every one. The table includes 160,000 or so clones, around nine tenths detected once. The material sequenced was PBMCs. These receptors were taken from a man aged 18 to 29 in good health and CMV-seropositive.

The chain couples TRBV12-5 to TRBJ2-1; 9 positions agree with TRBD1. V shed 0 bases, J shed 8 bases, and the junction held 8 bases outside the gene matches. The CDR3 totals 16 residues. Germline V gene sequence: CDR1 LGHNT, CDR2 FRNRAP. The CDR3 protein is CASGLVLGQGIDEQFF. The CDR3 DNA sequence: TGTGCTAGTGGTTTGGTTTTGGGACAGGGTATCGATGAGCAGTTCTTC.

The chain is built from TRBV30 and TRBJ2-7; maybe TRBD2 (6 bases). Trimming left V 0 bases short and J 4 bases short, with 13 bases between. The germline gives CDR1 GTSNPN, CDR2 SVGIG (reference sequence). This CDR3 is built from 14 residues. Written as DNA, the CDR3 is TGTGCCTGGAGTGTACTGGGGACTGAGTACGAGCAGTACTTC. Translated, it gives CAWSVLGTEYEQYF.

The V and J genes are TRBV7-9 and TRBJ1-5; 8 positions agree with TRBD1. This CDR3 has 13 amino acids. Trimming removed 5 bases from V and 6 bases from J; junction bases left unmatched: 3. Germline lookup yields CDR1 SEHNR and CDR2 FQNEAQ (reference sequence). Written as DNA, the CDR3 is TGTGCCAGCAGCGCCGACAGGGGTCAGCCCCAGCATTTT. Its translation is CASSADRGQPQHF.

V is TRBV11-2 and J is TRBJ2-1, with TRBD2 matching 14 bases. The V segment lost 1 base and the J segment 7 bases; nucleotides outside the gene matches: 6. The CDR3 totals 17 residues. CDR1 SGHAT and CDR2 FQNNGV come from the germline V gene. The CDR3 loop is CASSLVRTSGRPNEQFF. For the CDR3, the DNA is TGTGCCAGCAGCTTAGTTCGGACTAGCGGGAGGCCGAATGAGCAGTTCTTC.

V is TRBV6-1 and J is TRBJ2-5; 11 positions match TRBD2. This CDR3 is 15 amino acids long. J was trimmed by 4 bases and V by 0 bases; bases with no gene match: 1. In germline, CDR1 is MNHNS, CDR2 SASEGT. CDR3 protein: CASSEATSGRETQYF. CDR3 in DNA: TGTGCCAGCAGTGAAGCAACTAGCGGGAGAGAGACCCAGTACTTC.

The genes are TRBV7-2 and TRBJ1-2; D possibly corresponds to TRBD1 (5 bases). The CDR3 contains 14 residues. CDR1 and CDR2 from the germline V gene are SGHTA and FQGNSA. The V end lost 3 bases, the J end lost 1 base, and 9 bases lay between the germline ends. CDR3 loop: CASSFPTDNYGYTF. The CDR3 coding sequence is TGTGCCAGCAGCTTCCCGACAGATAACTATGGCTACACCTTC.

This clone came up once. This chain joins TRBV9 and TRBJ2-5; 9 nucleotides line up with TRBD1. The ends lost 4 bases at V and 4 bases at J; junction bases unmatched: 11. The germline V gene has CDR1 SGDLS and CDR2 YYNGEE. The CDR3 loop spans 16 amino acids. CDR3 sequence reads: CASSTGQGTKLETQYF. In nucleotides, the CDR3 is TGTGCCAGCAGCACCGGACAGGGGACGAAGTTAGAGACCCAGTACTTC.